This T cell receptor beta chain was captured in a study of blood T cell repertoires in COVID-19. Libraries were prepared by immunoSEQ multiplex PCR; TCRdb keeps only in-frame clonotypes and omits some of them. Among around 200,000 clones listed, roughly 88% were seen once. Trimming took off 4 bases at V and 0 bases at J, with 4 bases between the two ends. The CDR3 spans 12 residues. CDR1 is SQVTM, CDR2 ANQGSEA, per germline. This sequence was found in a man in his sixties with acute or convalescent COVID-19. The sequencing sample was made of peripheral blood. The rearrangement uses TRBV29-1 and TRBJ1-5; D ambiguous. CDR3 sequence (DNA): TGCAGCGTTGCAGTTAGCAATCAGCCCCAGCATTTT. It translates to CSVAVSNQPQHF.